The 5 T cell receptor beta chains reported below all come from one sample, sequenced in a study of cytomegalovirus exposure and HLA in healthy donors. The PCR had 60 Vbeta and 13 Jbeta primers. Only in-frame clones appear in the TCRdb table, and some are missing; sequencing was by immunoSEQ multiplex PCR. Counted here are about 160,000 clones, under 90% occurring once; the ten biggest clones make up 1.9%. Sample: PBMCs. These receptors all come from a man aged 18 to 29 in good health and CMV-seronegative.

This chain connects TRBV27 to TRBJ1-5; D call uncertain. Germline V gene data show CDR1 as MNHEY and CDR2 as SMNVEV (reference sequence). Trimming pared 5 bases from V and 6 bases from J, leaving 17 bases between. CDR3 length: 15 amino acids. The CDR3 spells CASSETEPRVQPQHF. The CDR3 DNA sequence: TGTGCCAGCAGTGAGACGGAGCCCCGGGTTCAGCCCCAGCATTTT.

V and J are TRBV27 and TRBJ1-6; no firm D call. Germline lookup yields CDR1 MNHEY and CDR2 SMNVEV (reference sequence). The CDR3 totals 15 residues. Trimming shortened V by 3 bases and J by 1 base, and 7 bases separated the two germline ends. The CDR3 region has the DNA TGTGCCAGCAGTTTCGAGGGTTCCTATAATTCACCCCTCCACTTT. Translating gives CASSFEGSYNSPLHF.

The V gene is TRBV9, the J gene TRBJ1-4, with D possibly matching TRBD1 (6 bases). Deletions cut 0 bases from V and 7 bases from J, with 16 bases between. Germline CDR1 is SGDLS and CDR2 is YYNGEE. There are 16 residues in the CDR3. DNA of the CDR3: TGTGCCAGCAGCGTAGAACAGGGCAGCTTCGGTGAAAAACTGTTTTTT. This codes for CASSVEQGSFGEKLFF.

This rearrangement joins TRBV27 to TRBJ1-1; D may be TRBD1 (6 bases). Trimming left V 2 bases short and J 5 bases short, with 9 bases between. The CDR3 contains 13 residues. Germline CDR1 MNHEY, CDR2 SMNVEV (reference sequence). CDR3 bases: TGTGCCAGCAGTTTAGGACAGCGGACTGAAGCTTTCTTT. Translation gives CASSLGQRTEAFF.

V is TRBV28 and J is TRBJ1-5; a weak D match, TRBD1 (5 bases). Germline values: CDR1 MDHEN, CDR2 SYDVKM. The V end lost 5 bases, the J end lost 11 bases, and 16 bases lay between the germline ends. CDR3 length equals 13 residues. The CDR3 nucleotides are TGTGCCAGCAGTCGGCAGGGCCGCACGGCCCAGCATTTT. Its translation: CASSRQGRTAQHF.